This T cell receptor beta chain stems from a study of OX40 agonist ivuxolimab in advanced cancers. Looking at the study overall: Intravenous ivuxolimab was administered to patients every 2 weeks at 0.01 to 10 mg/kg.

Germline values: CDR1 GTSNPN, CDR2 SVGIG (reference sequence). This CDR3 spans 13 amino acids. The ends were cut back, 5 bases at V and 10 bases at J, with 15 bases in the middle. Produced via immunoSEQ multiplex PCR; TCRdb's table is partial and in-frame only. The table shows some 35,000 clones, with 85% occurring only once. The rearrangement links TRBV30 to TRBJ1-6; maybe TRBD1 (5 bases). This TCR came from an adult with an advanced solid tumor such as melanoma, head and neck, liver or kidney cancer. This material consisted of CD4+ or CD8+ T cells sorted from blood, taken in a trial of the OX40 agonist ivuxolimab. CDR3 in DNA: TGTGCCTGGGCCCAGGGAATTGGCTCACCCCTCCACTTT. Protein: CAWAQGIGSPLHF.